The next 25 T cell receptor beta chains were all read from a single sample in a study of blood T cell dynamics during melanoma immunotherapy. Noted time point: pre-treatment baseline. The assay was immunoSEQ multiplex PCR, and TCRdb's table has in-frame clones only and misses some. The sample includes roughly 9,400 clones, 85% to 90% of them seen just once. The specimen was blood, collected from a patient treated with checkpoint blockade. These receptors were collected from a human donor with melanoma.

The chain carries TRBV5-1 and TRBJ2-2, with TRBD1 identical over 12 bases. Germline CDR1 is SGHRS and CDR2 is YFSETQ. CDR3 length: 14 amino acids. V lost 8 bases and J lost 6; bases outside the gene matches: 5. As DNA, the CDR3 is TGCGCCAGGAGGGGACAGGGGGCGGCCGGGGAGCTGTTTTTT. Amino acid sequence: CARRGQGAAGELFF. Full variable domain (missing parts from reference TRBV5-1 and TRBJ2-2): KAGVTQTPRYLIKTRGQQVTLSCSPISGHRSVSWYQQTPGQGLQFLFEYFSETQRNKGNFPGRFSGRQFSNSRSEMNVSTLELGDSALYLCARRGQGAAGELFFGEGSRLTVL.

The rearrangement joins TRBV27 to TRBJ2-1; 16 nucleotides match TRBD2. Looked up from germline, CDR1 is MNHEY and CDR2 is SMNVEV (reference sequence). The J segment lost 10 bases and the V segment lost 0 bases, leaving 3 bases of the junction unmatched. This CDR3 has 16 amino acids. The CDR3 nucleotides are TGTGCCAGCAGTTTATCGGGGACTAGCGGGAGGGGGGAGCAGTTCTTC. Protein sequence: CASSLSGTSGRGEQFF.

The chain links TRBV2 to TRBJ1-5; D unclear. The V gene's germline CDR1 is SNHLY and CDR2 FYNNEI. The CDR3 covers 17 residues. V was shortened by 4 bases and J by 0 bases, with 16 bases between the two germline ends. CDR3 region: CASSAEAGPYSNQPQHF. CDR3 in DNA: TGTGCCAGCAGTGCCGAGGCAGGCCCCTATAGCAATCAGCCCCAGCATTTT.

The chain combines TRBV19 with TRBJ2-1; 10 bases line up with TRBD2. The CDR3 contains 15 residues. Germline trimming cut 3 bases from V and 4 bases from J; bases unmatched to any gene: 3. The germline V gene encodes CDR1 LNHDA and CDR2 SQIVND (reference sequence). The DNA of the CDR3 is TGTGCCAGTAGTATTGGGACTAGCGCTTACAATGAGCAGTTCTTC. Residues: CASSIGTSAYNEQFF.

This chain uses TRBV5-4 with TRBJ1-1; TRBD1 is a possible D gene (6 bases). There are 15 residues in the CDR3. V lost 0 bases and J 0 bases, leaving 9 bases between the germline ends. The germline gives CDR1 SGHNT, CDR2 YYREEE (reference sequence). CDR3 sequence: CASSLGTAMNTEAFF. In DNA form, the CDR3 reads TGTGCCAGCAGCTTGGGGACAGCTATGAACACTGAAGCTTTCTTT.

The chain carries TRBV9 and TRBJ2-5; 11 positions agree with TRBD1. The J call may not be correct, given that the DNA end is closer to TRBJ2-7. The CDR3 extends over 15 amino acids. The V gene's germline CDR1 is SGDLS and CDR2 YYNGEE. CDR3 sequence (DNA): TGTGCCAGCAGCCCCGGACAGGGGGCGACCTACGAGCAGTACTTC. Its protein product is CASSPGQGATYEQYF.

This CDR3 reads CASRDLRGAYEQYF. As DNA, the CDR3 is TGTGCCAGCAGAGACCTCCGGGGGGCCTACGAGCAGTACTTC. The chain uses TRBV6-6 and TRBJ2-7; TRBD2 aligns across 7 bases. J was trimmed by 2 bases and V by 6 bases; bases with no gene match: 7. CDR3 size: 14 residues. From germline, CDR1 is MNHNY and CDR2 SVGAGI (reference sequence).

This rearrangement joins TRBV6-1 to TRBJ2-2; D is perhaps TRBD1 (7 bases). CDR1 MNHNS and CDR2 SASEGT come from the germline V gene. The CDR3 extends over 13 amino acids. Trimming cost V 8 bases and J 6 bases, with 13 bases left between them. CDR3 bases: TGTGCCAGCGCCGCCAGGGGGGCCGGGGAGCTGTTTTTT. Protein product: CASAARGAGELFF.

The chain joins TRBV15 to TRBJ2-7; D may be TRBD1 (5 bases). V was trimmed by 3 bases and J by 4 bases, leaving 13 bases between them. The germline V gene has CDR1 LNHNV and CDR2 YYDKDF (reference sequence). The CDR3 totals 14 residues. The CDR3 DNA sequence: TGTGCCACCAGCAGGGGCGGACACGCATACGAGCAGTACTTC. Translating it yields CATSRGGHAYEQYF.

The chain links TRBV12-5 to TRBJ2-1; D is perhaps TRBD2 (5 bases). Looked up from germline, CDR1 is LGHNT and CDR2 is FRNRAP. V was trimmed by 7 bases and J by 8 bases, leaving 24 bases between them. The CDR3 length is 16 residues. The CDR3 DNA is TGTGCTAGTGCCACCGGGGTGGGAGCACCTGAGGATGAGCAGTTCTTC. Residues: CASATGVGAPEDEQFF.

This chain joins TRBV6-1 and TRBJ2-3; 9 nucleotides align to TRBD2. The CDR3 is 14 residues long. Germline V gene data show CDR1 as MNHNS and CDR2 as SASEGT. V lost 6 bases to trimming and J lost 5 bases; unmatched junction nucleotides: 6. The CDR3 reads CASSPAGGVDTQYF. CDR3 nucleotide sequence: TGTGCCAGCAGCCCAGCGGGAGGTGTAGATACGCAGTATTTT.

This clone appeared a single time. This rearrangement joins TRBV4-2 to TRBJ2-7, with 7 bases lining up with TRBD1. Germline V lookup: CDR1 LGHNA, CDR2 YNFKEQ. The trim removed 0 bases at V and 7 bases at J, leaving 12 bases unmatched. This CDR3 has 16 residues. CDR3 amino acids: CASSQEVGQAPREQYF. The CDR3 DNA reads as TGTGCCAGCAGCCAAGAAGTCGGACAGGCCCCGCGGGAGCAGTACTTC.

This clone was seen a few times. The genes are TRBV4-1 and TRBJ1-5; D gene unclear. Germline CDR1 and CDR2: MGHRA and YSYEKL. Trimming took off 0 bases at V and 5 bases at J, with 8 bases between the two ends. This CDR3 region has 14 residues. CDR3 coding DNA: TGCGCCAGCAGCCAAGATGGGCGACATCAGCCCCAGCATTTT. Encoded protein: CASSQDGRHQPQHF.

Only one count was recorded for this clone. The rearrangement joins TRBV28 to TRBJ2-2; D uncertain. V shed 0 bases and J shed 7 bases, with 6 bases lying between them. Germline V gene lookup returns CDR1 MDHEN and CDR2 SYDVKM. This CDR3 spans 13 amino acids. CDR3 residues: CASSLWVDGELFF. CDR3 nucleotides: TGTGCCAGCAGTTTATGGGTTGACGGGGAGCTGTTTTTT.

The V and J genes are TRBV2 and TRBJ2-2; 9 bases are a match to TRBD1. Germline V gene data show CDR1 as SNHLY and CDR2 as FYNNEI. The trim removed 4 bases at V and 7 bases at J, leaving 7 bases unmatched. This CDR3 region has 15 residues. CDR3 nucleotide sequence: TGTGCCAGCAGTGCACAGGGGGCGGGTCACGGGGAGCTGTTTTTT. Translated, it gives CASSAQGAGHGELFF.

The chain couples TRBV7-2 to TRBJ1-3; possibly TRBD1 for D (5 bases). The V and J ends lost 4 bases and 4 bases respectively, with 11 bases between them. This CDR3 region has 14 residues. Germline lookup yields CDR1 SGHTA and CDR2 FQGNSA. Here the CDR3 reads CASSSGTWGNTIYF. The CDR3 DNA follows: TGTGCCAGCAGCTCAGGGACGTGGGGAAACACCATATATTTT. The full variable domain, in which reference TRBV7-2 and TRBJ1-3 provide the parts outside the CDR3, is GAGVSQSPSNKVTEKGKDVELRCDPISGHTALYWYRQSLGQGLEFLIYFQGNSAPDKSGLPSDRFSAERTGGSVSTLTIQRTQQEDSAVYLCASSSGTWGNTIYFGEGSWLTVV.

This clone was detected once. CDR3 in amino acids: CASTSRKGQHNYGYTF. CDR3 nucleotides: TGTGCCAGTACTTCCCGAAAGGGACAGCATAACTATGGCTACACCTTC. This chain connects TRBV19 to TRBJ1-2; 7 nucleotides agree with TRBD1. CDR3 length: 16 amino acids. Trimming cost V 7 bases and J 1 base; bases outside gene matches: 12. Germline CDR1 reads LNHDA; CDR2 reads SQIVND (reference sequence).

The chain recombines TRBV9 with TRBJ2-7, with D possibly called TRBD1 or TRBD2 (5 bases each). The CDR3 spans 15 residues. V shed 1 base and J shed 2 bases, with 13 bases lying between them. The germline V gene has CDR1 SGDLS and CDR2 YYNGEE. The CDR3 loop is CASSVRDGKTYEQYF. The CDR3 bases are TGTGCCAGCAGCGTACGGGACGGAAAAACCTACGAGCAGTACTTC.

The rearrangement uses TRBV6-5 and TRBJ2-7; 12 bases agree with TRBD1. Losses at the gene ends were 5 bases for V and 13 bases for J; bases not matched to a gene: 12. Germline V gives CDR1 MNHEY, CDR2 SVGAGI. The length of the CDR3 is 14 residues. CDR3 residues: CASSLLGQGAPFYF. As DNA, the CDR3 is TGTGCCAGCAGTCTACTGGGACAGGGGGCCCCGTTTTACTTC.

The chain couples TRBV10-3 to TRBJ1-1; D not certain. CDR3 size: 13 residues. Germline V gene sequence: CDR1 ENHRY, CDR2 SYGVKD. The V and J ends lost 6 bases and 4 bases respectively, with 12 bases between them. The DNA of the CDR3 is TGTGCCATCAGCCAGACCCTGGGCACTGAAGCTTTCTTT. Translation gives CAISQTLGTEAFF.

This clone was observed a few times. The chain is built from TRBV19 and TRBJ1-5, with TRBD1 matching over 11 bases. The CDR3 is made up of 14 amino acids. Germline V lookup: CDR1 LNHDA, CDR2 SQIVND (reference sequence). V was clipped by 10 bases and J by 6 bases; unmatched bases: 8. Here the CDR3 reads CATTGQGAGQPQHF. For the CDR3, the DNA is TGTGCCACAACTGGACAGGGGGCAGGTCAGCCCCAGCATTTT.

The chain links TRBV2 to TRBJ2-5, with D possibly being TRBD1 or TRBD2 (5 bases each). CDR3 length: 13 residues. CDR1 and CDR2 (germline): SNHLY, FYNNEI. The V and J ends lost 8 bases and 4 bases respectively, with 14 bases between them. CDR3 sequence: CASLPLGGETQYF. CDR3 nucleotides: TGTGCCAGCCTTCCTCTTGGGGGAGAGACCCAGTACTTC.

The chain joins TRBV6-4 to TRBJ2-1; 7 bases agree with TRBD2. Germline V gene sequence: CDR1 MRHNA, CDR2 SNTAGT. The CDR3 covers 16 residues. Germline trimming cut 5 bases from V and 7 bases from J; bases unmatched to any gene: 14. The CDR3 is CASSPVPGDGRNEQFF. CDR3 DNA sequence: TGTGCCAGCAGTCCAGTTCCCGGGGACGGGAGGAATGAGCAGTTCTTC.

With regard to this clone: Germline and junction disagree at one end, which may indicate a read error. J is TRBJ2-1 and V is TRBV7-7, with TRBD2 as a possible D gene (5 bases). The CDR3 totals 14 residues. CDR1 and CDR2 from the germline V gene are SSHAT and FNYEAQ (reference sequence). DNA of the CDR3: TGTGCTAGCAGCCGTTGGTCGGGCGGGAATGAGCAGTTCTTC. It translates to CASSRWSGGNEQFF. The complete variable domain, with remaining parts taken from reference TRBV7-7 and TRBJ2-1, reads GAGVSQSPRYKVTKRGQDVTLRCDPISSHATLYWYQQALGQGPEFLTYFNYEAQPDKSGLPSDRFSAERPEGSISTLTIQRTEQRDSAMYRCASSRWSGGNEQFFGPGTRLTVL.

The rearrangement joins TRBV29-1 to TRBJ2-3; TRBD2 is a possible D gene (5 bases). The CDR3 sequence is 15 residues long. V was cut by 4 bases and J by 0 bases, with 14 bases left in between. Per the germline V gene, CDR1 is SQVTM and CDR2 is ANQGSEA. CDR3 loop: CSVVWAGPSTDTQYF. In DNA, the CDR3 is TGCAGCGTTGTCTGGGCGGGCCCTAGCACAGATACGCAGTATTTT.